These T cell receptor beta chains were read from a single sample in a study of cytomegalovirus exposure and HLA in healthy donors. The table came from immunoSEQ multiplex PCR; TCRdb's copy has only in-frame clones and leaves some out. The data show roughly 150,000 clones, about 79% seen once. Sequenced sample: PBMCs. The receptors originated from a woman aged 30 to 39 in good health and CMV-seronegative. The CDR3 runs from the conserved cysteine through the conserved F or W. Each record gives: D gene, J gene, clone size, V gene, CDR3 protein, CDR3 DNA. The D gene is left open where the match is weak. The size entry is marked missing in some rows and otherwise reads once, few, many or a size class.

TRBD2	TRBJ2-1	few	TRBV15	CATSRGLSSGSSYNEQFF	TGTGCCACCAGCAGAGGGCTCTCTAGCGGCAGCTCCTACAATGAGCAGTTCTTC
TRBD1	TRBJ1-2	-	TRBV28	CASSIQGAGYGYTF	TGTGCCAGCAGTATACAGGGGGCAGGCTATGGCTACACCTTC
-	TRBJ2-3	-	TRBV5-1	CASSLVQYTDTQYF	TGCGCCAGCAGCTTGGTTCAGTACACAGATACGCAGTATTTT
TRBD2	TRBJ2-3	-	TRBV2	CASRRTSGGVTDTQYF	TGTGCCAGCAGAAGGACTAGCGGGGGTGTTACAGATACGCAGTATTTT
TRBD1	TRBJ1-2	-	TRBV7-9	CASTPGGDSYGYTF	TGTGCCAGCACCCCCGGAGGGGACAGCTATGGCTACACCTTC
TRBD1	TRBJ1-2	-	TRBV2	CASSDRDRGPRGYTF	TGTGCCAGCAGTGATAGGGACAGGGGGCCTCGGGGCTACACCTTC
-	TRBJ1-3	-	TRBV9	CASSARETGNTIYF	TGTGCCAGCAGCGCCAGGGAAACGGGAAACACCATATATTTT
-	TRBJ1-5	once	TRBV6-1	CASSTGGGNQPQHF	TGTGCCAGCTCGACGGGCGGGGGCAATCAGCCCCAGCATTTT
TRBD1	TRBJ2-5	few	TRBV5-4	CASSFNRGETQYF	TGTGCCAGCAGCTTTAACAGGGGGGAGACCCAGTACTTC
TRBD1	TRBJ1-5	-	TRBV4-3	CASSQGQGLNQPQHF	TGCGCCAGCAGCCAAGGACAGGGATTAAATCAGCCCCAGCATTTT
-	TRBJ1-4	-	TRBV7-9	CASSLAGVVEKLFF	TGTGCCAGCAGCTTAGCCGGGGTGGTCGAAAAACTGTTTTTT
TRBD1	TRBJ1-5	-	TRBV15	CATSNPTGGEQPQHF	TGTGCCACCAGCAACCCGACAGGGGGGGAACAGCCCCAGCATTTT
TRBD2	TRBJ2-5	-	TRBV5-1	CASSAGGSGGFQETQYF	TGCGCCAGCAGCGCGGGAGGTAGCGGGGGCTTCCAAGAGACCCAGTACTTC
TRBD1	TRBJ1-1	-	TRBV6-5	CASSYPDRGNEAFF	TGTGCCAGCAGTTACCCTGACAGGGGGAATGAAGCTTTCTTT
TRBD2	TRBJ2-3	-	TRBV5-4	CASSLGLAGVTDTQYF	TGTGCCAGCAGCCTGGGACTAGCGGGGGTCACAGATACGCAGTATTTT
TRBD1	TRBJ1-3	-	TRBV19	CASQVQGTPGNTIYF	TGTGCCAGCCAGGTACAGGGGACTCCTGGAAACACCATATATTTT
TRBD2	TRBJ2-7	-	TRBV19	CASRSGGSSYEQYF	TGTGCCAGCAGAAGCGGGGGGTCATCCTACGAGCAGTACTTC
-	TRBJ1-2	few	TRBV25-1	CASRETTNYGYTF	TGTGCCAGCAGAGAGACAACTAACTATGGCTACACCTTC
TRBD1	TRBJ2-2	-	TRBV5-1	CASSRTGEAGELFF	TGCGCCAGCAGCCGGACAGGGGAGGCCGGGGAGCTGTTTTTT
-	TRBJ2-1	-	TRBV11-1	CASSLGDSPGNEQFF	TGTGCCAGCAGCTTAGGGGACTCACCCGGCAATGAGCAGTTCTTC
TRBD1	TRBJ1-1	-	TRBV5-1	CASSRGQGNTEAFF	TGCGCCAGCAGCCGGGGACAGGGGAACACTGAAGCTTTCTTT
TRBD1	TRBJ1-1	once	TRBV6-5	CASRNDRGTEAFF	TGTGCCAGCAGGAACGACAGGGGCACTGAAGCTTTCTTT
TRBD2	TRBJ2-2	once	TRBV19	CASSVESGANTGELFF	TGTGCCAGTAGTGTTGAAAGCGGGGCGAACACCGGGGAGCTGTTTTTT
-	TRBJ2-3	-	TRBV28	CASRELGSSGTDTQYF	TGTGCCAGCAGGGAGTTGGGTTCCTCGGGAACAGATACGCAGTATTTT
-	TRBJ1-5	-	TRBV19	CASTTGSNQPQHF	TGTGCCAGTACCACGGGAAGCAATCAGCCCCAGCATTTT
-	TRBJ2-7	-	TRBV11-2	CASSPRVGGQILYEQYF	TGTGCCAGCAGCCCGAGAGTGGGGGGGCAAATCCTCTACGAGCAGTACTTC
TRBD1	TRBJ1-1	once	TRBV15	CATSRDLGQGGRGTEAFF	TGTGCCACCAGCAGAGATCTGGGACAGGGGGGACGGGGAACTGAAGCTTTCTTT
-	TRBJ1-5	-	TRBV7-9	CASSLGLRNSNQPQHF	TGTGCCAGCAGCTTAGGTCTGCGGAATAGCAATCAGCCCCAGCATTTT
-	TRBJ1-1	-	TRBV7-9	CASSLLQGETEAFF	TGTGCCAGCAGCCTACTACAGGGAGAAACTGAAGCTTTCTTT
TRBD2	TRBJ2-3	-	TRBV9	CASSVGLAGPNTDTQYF	TGTGCCAGCAGCGTTGGACTAGCGGGACCAAACACAGATACGCAGTATTTT
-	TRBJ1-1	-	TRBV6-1	CASSEVSNTEAFF	TGTGCCAGCAGTGAAGTCTCGAACACTGAAGCTTTCTTT
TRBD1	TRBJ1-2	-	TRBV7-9	CASSVTGDYGYTF	TGTGCCAGCAGCGTAACAGGGGACTATGGCTACACCTTC
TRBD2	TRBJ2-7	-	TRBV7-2	CASSVESGASYEQYF	TGTGCCAGCAGCGTAGAAAGCGGGGCGTCCTACGAGCAGTACTTC
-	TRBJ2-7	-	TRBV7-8	CASSLGVDGEYF	TGTGCCAGCAGCTTAGGTGTCGACGGGGAGTACTTC
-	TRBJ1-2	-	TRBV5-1	CASSLESVPANYGYTF	TGCGCCAGCAGCTTGGAGTCGGTCCCCGCTAACTATGGCTACACCTTC
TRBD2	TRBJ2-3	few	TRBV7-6	CASSLGGAGGFDTQYF	TGTGCCAGCAGCTTAGGCGGGGCGGGGGGCTTTGATACGCAGTATTTT
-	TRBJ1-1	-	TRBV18	CASSPGGDEAFF	TGTGCCAGCTCCCCCGGAGGGGATGAAGCTTTCTTT
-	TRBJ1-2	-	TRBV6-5	CASSYRPSGGYTF	TGTGCCAGCAGTTACCGGCCTTCAGGGGGCTACACCTTC